Described below is a single T cell receptor beta chain sequence and its context. The germline V gene encodes CDR1 KGHDR and CDR2 SFDVKD. The length of the CDR3 is 18 residues. Trimming at V came to 4 bases and at J to 3 bases, leaving 12 bases not matched to a gene. This sample was included in a study of blood T cell repertoires in COVID-19. Study details: T cells, B-cell-depleted T cells, or PBMCs provided the cDNA or gDNA that served as material.

Only in-frame clones appear in the TCRdb table, and some are missing; sequencing was by immunoSEQ multiplex PCR. The sample holds about 64,000 clones, about 78% seen once. Sequences were obtained from peripheral blood. The V call is TRBV24-1, the J call TRBJ2-1, with 9 bases lining up with TRBD2. The receptor comes from a man aged 80 or over with acute or convalescent COVID-19. As DNA, the CDR3 is TGTGCCACCAGTGACTCAACGAATAGCGGGGGAGACTACAATGAGCAGTTCTTC. Residues: CATSDSTNSGGDYNEQFF.